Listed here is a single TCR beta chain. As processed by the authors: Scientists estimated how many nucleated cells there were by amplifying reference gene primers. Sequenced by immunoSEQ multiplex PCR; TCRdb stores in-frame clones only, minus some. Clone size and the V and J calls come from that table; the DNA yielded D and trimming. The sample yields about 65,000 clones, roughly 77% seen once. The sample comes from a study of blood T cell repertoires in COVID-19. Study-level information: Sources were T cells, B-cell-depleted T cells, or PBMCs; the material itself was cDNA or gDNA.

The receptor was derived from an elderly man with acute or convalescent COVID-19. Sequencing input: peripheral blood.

CDR3 sequence: CASRHVTGDTEAFF. The CDR3, as DNA: TGTGCCAGCAGGCACGTAACAGGGGACACTGAAGCTTTCTTT. J is TRBJ1-1 and V is TRBV6-5, with TRBD1 identical over 7 bases. This CDR3 spans 14 amino acids. V shed 6 bases and J 3 bases; nucleotides not matched to a gene: 7. Per germline, CDR1 MNHEY and CDR2 SVGAGI.